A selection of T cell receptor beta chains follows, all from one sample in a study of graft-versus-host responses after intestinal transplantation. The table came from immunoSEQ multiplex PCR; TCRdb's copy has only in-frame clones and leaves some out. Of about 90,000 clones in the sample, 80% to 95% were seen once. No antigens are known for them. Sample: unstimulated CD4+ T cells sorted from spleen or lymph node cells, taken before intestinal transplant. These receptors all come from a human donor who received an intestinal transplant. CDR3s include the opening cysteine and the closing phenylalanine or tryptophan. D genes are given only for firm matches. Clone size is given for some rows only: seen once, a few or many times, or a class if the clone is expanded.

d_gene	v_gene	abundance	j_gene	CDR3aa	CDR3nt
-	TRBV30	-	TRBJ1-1	CAWTGQIETEAFF	TGTGCCTGGACTGGACAGATCGAGACTGAAGCTTTCTTT
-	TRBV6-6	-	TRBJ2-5	CASSNSGETQYF	TGTGCCAGCAGTAATTCAGGAGAGACCCAGTACTTC
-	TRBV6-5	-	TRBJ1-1	CASSYSGVGGNTEAFF	TGTGCCAGCAGTTACTCAGGGGTCGGAGGGAACACTGAAGCTTTCTTT
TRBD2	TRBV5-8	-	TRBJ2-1	CASSMGLAEYNEQFF	TGTGCCAGCAGCATGGGACTAGCGGAGTACAATGAGCAGTTCTTC
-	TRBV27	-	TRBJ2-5	CASRPFERLQETQYF	TGTGCCAGCAGGCCCTTTGAGCGCCTTCAAGAGACCCAGTACTTC
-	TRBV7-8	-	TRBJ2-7	CASSIQSNTYEQYF	TGTGCCAGCAGTATACAATCTAATACCTACGAGCAGTACTTC
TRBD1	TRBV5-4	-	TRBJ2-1	CASSLGRGTGGYNEQFF	TGTGCCAGCAGCTTGGGCCGGGGGACAGGGGGATACAATGAGCAGTTCTTC
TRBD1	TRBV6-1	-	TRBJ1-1	CASSQGGTGGWNTEAFF	TGTGCCAGCAGTCAAGGGGGGACAGGGGGCTGGAACACTGAAGCTTTCTTT
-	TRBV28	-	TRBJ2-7	CASRGWAPTYEQYF	TGTGCCAGCAGGGGGTGGGCACCAACCTACGAGCAGTACTTC
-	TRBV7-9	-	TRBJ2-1	CASSLSPGRSSYNEQFF	TGTGCCAGCAGCTTAAGTCCGGGACGGAGCTCCTACAATGAGCAGTTCTTC
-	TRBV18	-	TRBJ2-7	CASSNQAQGLSYEQYF	TGTGCCAGCTCCAACCAAGCCCAGGGACTCTCCTACGAGCAGTACTTC
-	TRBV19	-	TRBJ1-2	CASSRDILSFSNYGYTF	TGTGCCAGTAGTAGAGACATCTTATCCTTCTCTAACTATGGCTACACCTTC
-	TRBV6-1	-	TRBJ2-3	CASSNMGHNTDTQYF	TGTGCCAGCAGTAATATGGGACATAACACAGATACGCAGTATTTT
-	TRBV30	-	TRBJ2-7	CAWSRISYEQYF	TGTGCCTGGAGCAGAATTTCCTACGAGCAGTACTTC
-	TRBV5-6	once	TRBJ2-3	CASSLGGTDTQYF	TGTGCCAGCAGCTTAGGGGGCACAGATACGCAGTATTTT
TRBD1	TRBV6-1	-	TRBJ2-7	CASSDRGRAYEQYF	TGTGCCAGCAGTGACAGGGGGCGGGCCTACGAGCAGTACTTC
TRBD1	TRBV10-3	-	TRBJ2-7	CAISDPGQRSSYEQYF	TGTGCCATCAGTGACCCGGGACAGCGGAGCTCCTACGAGCAGTACTTC
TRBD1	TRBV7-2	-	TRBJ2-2	CASTPIGTATGELFF	TGTGCCAGCACGCCGATCGGGACAGCGACCGGGGAGCTGTTTTTT
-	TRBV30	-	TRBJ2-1	CAWSEVGVGNEQFF	TGTGCCTGGAGTGAAGTGGGAGTCGGCAATGAGCAGTTCTTC
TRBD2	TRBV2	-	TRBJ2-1	CASSESAGSLSYNEQFF	TGTGCCAGCAGTGAATCAGCGGGGTCCCTGTCCTACAATGAGCAGTTCTTC
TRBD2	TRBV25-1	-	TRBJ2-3	CASSDGTSGRSSDTQYF	TGTGCCAGCAGTGACGGGACTAGCGGGAGGTCTTCAGATACGCAGTATTTT
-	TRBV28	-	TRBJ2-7	CASSLLGGSPEQYF	TGTGCCAGCAGCCTCCTAGGGGGGTCGCCCGAGCAGTACTTC
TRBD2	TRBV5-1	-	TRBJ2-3	CASSSSGRSTDTQYF	TGCGCCAGCAGCTCTAGCGGGAGGAGCACAGATACGCAGTATTTT
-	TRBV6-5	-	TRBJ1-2	CASSYGSSGPYGYTF	TGTGCCAGCAGTTATGGGTCCTCGGGGCCCTATGGCTACACCTTC
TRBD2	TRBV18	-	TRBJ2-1	CASSPTIAGTYNEQFF	TGTGCCAGCTCACCTACAATAGCGGGGACCTACAATGAGCAGTTCTTC
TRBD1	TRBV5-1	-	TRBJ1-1	CASSLVPSSGQANTEAFF	TGCGCCAGCAGCTTGGTACCCTCTTCGGGACAGGCGAACACTGAAGCTTTCTTT
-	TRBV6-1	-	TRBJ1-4	CATSLGLGNEKLFF	TGTGCCACCTCACTGGGGTTGGGTAATGAAAAACTGTTTTTT
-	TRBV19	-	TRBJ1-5	CASSIMRDQPQHF	TGTGCCAGTAGTATAATGAGGGATCAGCCCCAGCATTTT
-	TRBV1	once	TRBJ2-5	CTSSQDGIAGGPKETQYF	TGCACCAGCAGCCAAGATGGTATAGCGGGAGGACCTAAAGAGACCCAGTACTTC
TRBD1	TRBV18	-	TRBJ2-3	CASFTSLGQGADTQYF	TGTGCCAGCTTCACCTCTCTGGGACAGGGGGCAGATACGCAGTATTTT
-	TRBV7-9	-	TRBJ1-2	CASSLIGTINYGYTF	TGTGCCAGCAGCTTAATAGGGACCATTAACTATGGCTACACCTTC
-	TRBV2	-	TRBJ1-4	CASSEGDTRREKLFF	TGTGCCAGCAGTGAAGGGGACACCCGCCGAGAAAAACTGTTTTTT
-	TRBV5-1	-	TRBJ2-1	CASSTPISGNSYNEQFF	TGCGCCAGCAGTACACCGATCAGCGGAAACTCCTACAATGAGCAGTTCTTC
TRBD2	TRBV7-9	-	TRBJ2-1	CASISGSDEQFF	TGTGCCAGCATCAGCGGGAGCGATGAGCAGTTCTTC
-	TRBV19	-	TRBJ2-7	CASSMWSRQVDPFYF	TGTGCCAGTAGTATGTGGTCCAGGCAGGTCGATCCCTTTTACTTC
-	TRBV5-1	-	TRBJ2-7	CASSSQGRYEQYF	TGCGCCAGCAGCTCTCAGGGAAGGTACGAGCAGTACTTC
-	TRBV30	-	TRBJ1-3	CAWSAVRGLLSRRGNTIYF	TGTGCCTGGAGTGCTGTCCGCGGGCTATTAAGCCGGCGGGGAAACACCATATATTTT
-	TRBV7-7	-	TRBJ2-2	CASTDHLGGAGELFF	TGTGCCAGCACGGACCACCTAGGGGGAGCCGGGGAGCTGTTTTTT
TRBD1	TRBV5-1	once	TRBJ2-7	CASSLDPRDSLYEQYF	TGCGCCAGCAGCTTGGATCCCCGGGACAGTTTATACGAGCAGTACTTC
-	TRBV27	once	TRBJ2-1	CASSSAGWNEQFF	TGTGCCAGCAGTTCAGCGGGTTGGAATGAGCAGTTCTTC
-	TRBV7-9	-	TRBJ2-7	CASSMTTGGYEQYF	TGTGCCAGCAGCATGACGACAGGCGGCTACGAGCAGTACTTC
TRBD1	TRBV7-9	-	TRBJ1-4	CASSLPGTGAGANEKLFF	TGTGCCAGCAGCTTACCCGGGACAGGGGCCGGGGCTAATGAAAAACTGTTTTTT
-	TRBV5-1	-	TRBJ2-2	CASTPWATNTGELFF	TGCGCCAGCACCCCCTGGGCCACGAACACCGGGGAGCTGTTTTTT
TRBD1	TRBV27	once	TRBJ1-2	CASSFRTGGIDGYTF	TGTGCCAGCAGTTTTCGGACAGGGGGCATCGATGGCTACACCTTC
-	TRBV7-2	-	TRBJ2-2	CASSAPGAGELFF	TGTGCCAGCAGCGCGCCAGGTGCCGGGGAGCTGTTTTTT
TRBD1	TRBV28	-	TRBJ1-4	CASSLFEGTGIEKLFF	TGTGCCAGCAGTCTCTTCGAGGGGACAGGGATTGAAAAACTGTTTTTT
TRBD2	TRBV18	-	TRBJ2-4	CASSPTSGKNIQYF	TGTGCCAGCTCACCGACTAGCGGGAAAAACATTCAGTACTTC
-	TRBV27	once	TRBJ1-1	CASSFRGTEAFF	TGTGCCAGCAGTTTCCGGGGAACTGAGGCTTTCTTT
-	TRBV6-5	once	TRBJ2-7	CASSSLYEQYF	TGTGCCAGCAGTTCCCTCTACGAGCAGTACTTC
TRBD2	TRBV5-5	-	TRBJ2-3	CASRPERLAGGTDTQYF	TGTGCCAGCAGGCCGGAGCGCCTAGCGGGAGGCACAGATACGCAGTATTTT
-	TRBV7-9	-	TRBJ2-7	CASSTGVGSYEQYF	TGTGCCAGCAGCACCGGAGTTGGGTCCTACGAGCAGTACTTC
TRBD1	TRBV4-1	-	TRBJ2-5	CASRSGQGPKETQYF	TGCGCCAGCCGCTCGGGACAGGGTCCTAAAGAGACCCAGTACTTC
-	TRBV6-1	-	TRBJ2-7	CASSEPRRDKISYEQYF	TGTGCCAGCAGTGAACCCCGCCGGGACAAAATTTCCTACGAGCAGTACTTC
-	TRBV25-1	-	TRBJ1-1	CASRETGRKNTEAFF	TGTGCCAGCAGAGAAACCGGACGGAAGAACACTGAAGCTTTCTTT
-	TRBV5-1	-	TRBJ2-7	CASSPRRAAYEQYF	TGCGCCAGCAGCCCGCGGAGGGCCGCCTACGAGCAGTACTTC
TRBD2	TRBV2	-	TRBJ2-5	CASSEYQGLAGAETQYF	TGTGCCAGCAGTGAATATCAGGGACTAGCGGGAGCAGAGACCCAGTACTTC
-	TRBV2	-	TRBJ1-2	CASSEAPLAGYTF	TGTGCCAGCAGTGAAGCGCCCCTGGCAGGCTACACCTTC
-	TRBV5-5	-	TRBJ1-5	CASSLVLGLSNQPQHF	TGTGCCAGCAGCCTGGTTCTGGGTCTTAGCAATCAGCCCCAGCATTTT
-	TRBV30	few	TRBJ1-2	CAWRTGEDYGYTF	TGTGCCTGGAGGACGGGGGAGGACTATGGCTACACCTTC